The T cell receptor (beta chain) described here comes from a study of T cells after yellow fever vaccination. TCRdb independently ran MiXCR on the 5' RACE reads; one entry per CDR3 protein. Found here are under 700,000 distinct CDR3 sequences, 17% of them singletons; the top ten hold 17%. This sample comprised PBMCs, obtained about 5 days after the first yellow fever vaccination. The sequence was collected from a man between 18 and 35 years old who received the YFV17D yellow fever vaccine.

The CDR3 DNA reads as TGCAGCGTTGACTGGGGCGTTAACACTGAAGCTTTCTTT. Translating it yields CSVDWGVNTEAFF. The chain links TRBV29-1 to TRBJ1-1; a weak D match, TRBD1 (5 bases). The V end was cut by 3 bases, the J end by 2 bases, with 10 bases between. The length of the CDR3 is 13 residues. Germline lookup yields CDR1 SQVTM and CDR2 ANQGSEA.